This T cell receptor (beta chain) emerged from a study of vaccination and CD4 T cells after COVID-19. Findings and caveats of the study: The median SARS-CoV-2-reactive clonotype number increased from 21 to 38, without statistical significance. Convalescent patients displayed spike mono-reactivity in 304 of 307 vaccine-specific clones.

Treatment here: approximately nine-day PBMC culture with coronavirus spike peptide pools or control peptides (ViraFEST assay). Sequence data for DNA of cultured CD4+ T cells were generated by the Oncomine TCR Beta short-read assay. In TCRdb, the PCR reads were re-called with MiXCR into one record per CDR3 protein. The table has about 7,700 distinct CDR3 sequences, over 60% seen once. On this clonotype: Its antigen is unidentified.

This TCR was sampled from a human donor who had recovered from COVID-19. What was sequenced was CD4+ T cells from blood, cultured in vitro.

CDR3 nucleotides: TGCAGCTCTCTAAAGCAGGGTGAAGCTTTCTTT. Its protein is CSSLKQGEAFF. The gene calls are TRBV29-1 and TRBJ1-1; TRBD1 is a possible D gene (5 bases). This CDR3 region has 11 residues. Germline CDR1 reads SQVTM; CDR2 reads ANQGSEA. The V end was cut by 8 bases, the J end by 7 bases, with 14 bases between.